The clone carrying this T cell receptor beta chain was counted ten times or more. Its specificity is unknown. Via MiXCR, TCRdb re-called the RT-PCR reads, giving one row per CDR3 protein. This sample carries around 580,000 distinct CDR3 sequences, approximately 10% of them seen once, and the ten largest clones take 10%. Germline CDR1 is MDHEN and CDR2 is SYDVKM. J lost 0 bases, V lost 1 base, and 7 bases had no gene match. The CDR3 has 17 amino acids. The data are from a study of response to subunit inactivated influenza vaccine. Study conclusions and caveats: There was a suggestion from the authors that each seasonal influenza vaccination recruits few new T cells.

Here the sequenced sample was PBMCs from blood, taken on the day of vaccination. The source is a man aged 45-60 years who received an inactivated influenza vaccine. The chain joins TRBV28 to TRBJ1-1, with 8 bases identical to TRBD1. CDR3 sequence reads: CASSLLGRGRMNTEAFF. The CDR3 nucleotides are TGTGCCAGCAGTTTATTGGGCAGGGGGCGTATGAACACTGAAGCTTTCTTT.